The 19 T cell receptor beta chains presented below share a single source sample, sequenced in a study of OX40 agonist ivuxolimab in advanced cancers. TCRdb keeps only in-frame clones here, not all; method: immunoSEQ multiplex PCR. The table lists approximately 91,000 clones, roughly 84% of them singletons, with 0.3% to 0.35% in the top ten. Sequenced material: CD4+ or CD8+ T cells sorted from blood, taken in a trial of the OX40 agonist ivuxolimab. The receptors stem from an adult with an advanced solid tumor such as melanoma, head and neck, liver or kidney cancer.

The CDR3 coding sequence is TGCAGTGCTAGAGAACATGATTCGCAGTACTTC. It is translated as CSAREHDSQYF. The chain has TRBV20-1 and TRBJ2-7; D ambiguous. Deletions cut 0 bases from V and 9 bases from J, with 9 bases between. CDR1 is DFQATT, CDR2 SNEGSKA, per germline (reference sequence). This CDR3 has 11 amino acids.

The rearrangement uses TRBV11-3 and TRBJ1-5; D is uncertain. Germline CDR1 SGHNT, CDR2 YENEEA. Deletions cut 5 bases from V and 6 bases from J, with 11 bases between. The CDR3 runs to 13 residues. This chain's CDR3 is CASSNQAGQPQHF. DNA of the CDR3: TGTGCCAGCAGCAATCAGGCGGGTCAGCCCCAGCATTTT.

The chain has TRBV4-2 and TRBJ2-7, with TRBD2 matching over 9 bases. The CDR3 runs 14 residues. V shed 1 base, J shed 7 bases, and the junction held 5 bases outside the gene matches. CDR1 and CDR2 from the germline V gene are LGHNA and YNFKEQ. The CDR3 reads CASSQGRGGSEQYF. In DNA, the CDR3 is TGTGCCAGCAGCCAAGGGCGGGGGGGCTCTGAGCAGTACTTC.

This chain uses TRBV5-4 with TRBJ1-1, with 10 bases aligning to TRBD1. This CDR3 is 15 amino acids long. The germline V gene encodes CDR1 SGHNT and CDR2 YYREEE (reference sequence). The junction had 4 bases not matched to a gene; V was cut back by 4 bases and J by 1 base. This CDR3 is CASSAGQGGNTEAFF. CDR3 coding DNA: TGTGCCAGCAGCGCCGGACAGGGGGGGAACACTGAAGCTTTCTTT. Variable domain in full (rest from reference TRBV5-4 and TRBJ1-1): ETGVTQSPTHLIKTRGQQVTLRCSSQSGHNTVSWYQQALGQGPQFIFQYYREEENGRGNFPPRFSGLQFPNYSSELNVNALELDDSALYLCASSAGQGGNTEAFFGQGTRLTVV.

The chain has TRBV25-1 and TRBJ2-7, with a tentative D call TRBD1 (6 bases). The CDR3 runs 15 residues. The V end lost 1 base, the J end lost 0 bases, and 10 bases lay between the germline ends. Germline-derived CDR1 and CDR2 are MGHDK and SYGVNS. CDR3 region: CASSESGRGSYEQYF. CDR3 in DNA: TGTGCCAGCAGTGAATCGGGCAGGGGCTCCTACGAGCAGTACTTC.

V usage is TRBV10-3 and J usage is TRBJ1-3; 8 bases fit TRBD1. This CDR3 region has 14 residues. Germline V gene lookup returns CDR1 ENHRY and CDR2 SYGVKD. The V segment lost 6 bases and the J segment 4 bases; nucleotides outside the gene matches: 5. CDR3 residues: CAIRNRGSGNTIYF. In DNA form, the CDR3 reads TGTGCCATCAGAAACAGGGGGTCCGGAAACACCATATATTTT.

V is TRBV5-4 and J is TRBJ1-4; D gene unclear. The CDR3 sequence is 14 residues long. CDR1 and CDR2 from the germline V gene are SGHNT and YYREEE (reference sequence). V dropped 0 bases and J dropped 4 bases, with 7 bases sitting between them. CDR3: CASSLDGFNEKLFF. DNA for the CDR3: TGTGCCAGCAGCTTGGATGGATTTAATGAAAAACTGTTTTTT.

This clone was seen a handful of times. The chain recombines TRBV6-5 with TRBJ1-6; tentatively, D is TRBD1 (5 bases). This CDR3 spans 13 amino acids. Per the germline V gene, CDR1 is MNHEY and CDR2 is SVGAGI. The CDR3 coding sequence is TGTGCAACGCGGGTAAGGGGCGGGACACCCCTCCACTTT. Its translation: CATRVRGGTPLHF.

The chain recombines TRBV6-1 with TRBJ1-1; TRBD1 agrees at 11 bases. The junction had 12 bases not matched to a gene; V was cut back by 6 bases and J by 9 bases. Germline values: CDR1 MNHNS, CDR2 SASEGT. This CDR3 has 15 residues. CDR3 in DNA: TGTGCCAGCAGGAGGGGACAGGGGGAGTCGGGAAAAGCTTTCTTT. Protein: CASRRGQGESGKAFF.

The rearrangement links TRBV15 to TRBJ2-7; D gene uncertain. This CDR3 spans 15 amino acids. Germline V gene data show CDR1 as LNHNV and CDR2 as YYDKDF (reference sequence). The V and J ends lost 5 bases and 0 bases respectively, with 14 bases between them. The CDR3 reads CATSPTVSSSYEQYF. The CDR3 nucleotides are TGTGCCACCAGCCCAACCGTTTCGAGCTCCTACGAGCAGTACTTC.

CDR3 sequence reads: CAWSIDPGKNSPLHF. CDR3 DNA sequence: TGTGCCTGGAGCATAGACCCGGGGAAGAATTCACCCCTCCACTTT. The V call is TRBV30, the J call TRBJ1-6, with D unclear. Trimming left V 3 bases short and J 7 bases short, with 16 bases between. CDR1 and CDR2 (germline): GTSNPN, SVGIG (reference sequence). There are 15 residues in the CDR3.

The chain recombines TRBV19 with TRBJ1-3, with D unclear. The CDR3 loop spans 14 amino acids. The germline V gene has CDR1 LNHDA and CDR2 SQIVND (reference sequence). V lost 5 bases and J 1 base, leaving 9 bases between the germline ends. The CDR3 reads CASSRQLSGNTIYF. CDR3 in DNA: TGTGCCAGTAGTCGCCAGTTATCTGGAAACACCATATATTTT.

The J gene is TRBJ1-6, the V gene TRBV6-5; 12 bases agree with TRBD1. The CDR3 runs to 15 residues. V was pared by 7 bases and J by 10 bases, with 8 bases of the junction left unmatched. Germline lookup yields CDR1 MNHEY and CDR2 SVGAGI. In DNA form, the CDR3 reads TGTGCCAGCACGGGACAGGGGGCTCGAGGATCACCCCTCCACTTT. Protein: CASTGQGARGSPLHF.

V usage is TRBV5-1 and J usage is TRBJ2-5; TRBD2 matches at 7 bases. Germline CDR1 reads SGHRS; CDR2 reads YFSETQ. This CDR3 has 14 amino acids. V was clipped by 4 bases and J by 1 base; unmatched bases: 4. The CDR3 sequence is CASSLSSGQETQYF. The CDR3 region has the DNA TGCGCCAGCAGCCTGTCTAGCGGCCAAGAGACCCAGTACTTC.

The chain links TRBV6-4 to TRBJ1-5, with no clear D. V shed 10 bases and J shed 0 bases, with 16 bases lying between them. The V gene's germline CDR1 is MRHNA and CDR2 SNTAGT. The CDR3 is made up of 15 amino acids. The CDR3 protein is CAIGLSGYSNQPQHF. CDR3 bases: TGTGCCATCGGCCTTTCCGGTTATAGCAATCAGCCCCAGCATTTT.

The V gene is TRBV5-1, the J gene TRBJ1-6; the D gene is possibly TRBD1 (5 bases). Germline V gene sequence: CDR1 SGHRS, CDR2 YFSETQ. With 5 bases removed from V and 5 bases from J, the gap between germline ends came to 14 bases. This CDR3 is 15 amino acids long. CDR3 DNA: TGCGCCAGCAGTGCGGGGGTGGCAGATAATTCACCCCTCCACTTT. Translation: CASSAGVADNSPLHF.

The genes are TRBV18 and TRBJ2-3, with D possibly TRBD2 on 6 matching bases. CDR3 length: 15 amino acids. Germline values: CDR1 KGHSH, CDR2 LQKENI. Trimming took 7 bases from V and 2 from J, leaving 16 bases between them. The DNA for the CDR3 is TGTGCCAGCTACGGAGGGGCTTGGGACACAGATACGCAGTATTTT. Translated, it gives CASYGGAWDTDTQYF.

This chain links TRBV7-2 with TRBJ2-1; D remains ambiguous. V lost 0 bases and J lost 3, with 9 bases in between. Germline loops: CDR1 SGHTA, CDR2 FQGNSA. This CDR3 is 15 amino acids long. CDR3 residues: CASSLAEAVYNEQFF. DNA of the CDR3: TGTGCCAGCAGCTTAGCGGAAGCCGTCTACAATGAGCAGTTCTTC.

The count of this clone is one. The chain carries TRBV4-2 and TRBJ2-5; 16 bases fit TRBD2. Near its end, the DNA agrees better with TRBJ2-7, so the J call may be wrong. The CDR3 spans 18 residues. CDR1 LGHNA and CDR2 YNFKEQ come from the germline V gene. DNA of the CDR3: TGTGCCAGCAGCCCGTTCACCGGGACTAGCGGGGGGGCCCACGAGCAGTACTTC. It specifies CASSPFTGTSGGAHEQYF.